This TCR beta chain was sequenced in a study of cytomegalovirus exposure and HLA in healthy donors. The CDR3 length is 18 residues. Germline values: CDR1 LGHNA, CDR2 YSLEER. The V and J ends lost 1 base and 4 bases, in that order; junction bases with no gene match: 10. The PCR made use of 60 Vbeta and 13 Jbeta primers. TCRdb's copy holds only in-frame clones and misses some; the assay was immunoSEQ multiplex PCR. The sample includes tens of thousands of clones, around 83% of them seen just once. Study-level findings and limits: The investigators catalogued 160 or so TCR beta chains as cytomegalovirus-associated. A later analysis reportedly identified an Asian-associated ancestry cluster as carrying fewer N-insertions than the roughly 670-donor mean. In most subjects, TCR beta sequences reportedly gave accurate predictions of HLA-A and HLA-B alleles. Using the classifier, cytomegalovirus status was reportedly diagnosed with high specificity and sensitivity.

Turning to this clone: Its target is not known.

V is TRBV4-3 and J is TRBJ2-3, with 11 bases matching TRBD2. Sequencing was performed on PBMCs. This TCR derives from a man aged 65-85 years in good health and CMV-seropositive. CDR3 DNA sequence: TGCGCCAGCAGCCAAGGGGCGACTAGCGGGGTGGGGGCAGATACGCAGTATTTT. It codes for CASSQGATSGVGADTQYF.